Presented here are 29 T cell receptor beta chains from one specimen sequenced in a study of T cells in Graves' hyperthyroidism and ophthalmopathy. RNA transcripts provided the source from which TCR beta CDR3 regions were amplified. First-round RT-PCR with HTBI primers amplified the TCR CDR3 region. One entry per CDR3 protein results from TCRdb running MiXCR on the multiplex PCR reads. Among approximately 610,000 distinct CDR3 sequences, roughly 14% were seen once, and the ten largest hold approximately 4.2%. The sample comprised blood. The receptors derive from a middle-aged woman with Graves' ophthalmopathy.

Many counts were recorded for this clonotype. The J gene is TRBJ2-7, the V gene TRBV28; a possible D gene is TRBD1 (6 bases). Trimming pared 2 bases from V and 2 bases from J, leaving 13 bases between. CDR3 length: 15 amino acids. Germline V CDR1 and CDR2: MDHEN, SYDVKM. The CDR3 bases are TGTGCCAGCAGTTTAACGGACAGAAGGGCCTACGAGCAGTACTTC. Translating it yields CASSLTDRRAYEQYF.

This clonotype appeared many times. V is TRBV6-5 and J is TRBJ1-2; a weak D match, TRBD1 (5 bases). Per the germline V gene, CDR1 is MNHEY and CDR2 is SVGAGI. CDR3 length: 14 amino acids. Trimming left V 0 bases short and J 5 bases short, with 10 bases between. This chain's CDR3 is CASSYSIGGYGYTF. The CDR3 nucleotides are TGTGCCAGCAGTTACTCAATTGGGGGTTATGGCTACACCTTC.

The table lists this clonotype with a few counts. The CDR3 sequence: CASSLYGTPNTGELFF. The DNA for the CDR3 is TGCGCCAGCAGCCTATACGGGACACCGAACACCGGGGAGCTGTTTTTT. V gene TRBV5-1 combines with J gene TRBJ2-2, with a tentative D call TRBD1 (6 bases). V was pared by 4 bases and J by 0 bases, with 13 bases between. Looked up from germline, CDR1 is SGHRS and CDR2 is YFSETQ. CDR3 size: 16 residues. Filled out from reference TRBV5-1 and TRBJ2-2, the complete variable domain reads KAGVTQTPRYLIKTRGQQVTLSCSPISGHRSVSWYQQTPGQGLQFLFEYFSETQRNKGNFPGRFSGRQFSNSRSEMNVSTLELGDSALYLCASSLYGTPNTGELFFGEGSRLTVL.

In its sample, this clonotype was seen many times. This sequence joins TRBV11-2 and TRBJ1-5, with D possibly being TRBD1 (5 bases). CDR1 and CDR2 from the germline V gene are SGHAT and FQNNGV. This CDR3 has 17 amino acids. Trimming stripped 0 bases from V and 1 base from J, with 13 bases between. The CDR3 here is CASSLDPRRESNQPQHF. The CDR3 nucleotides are TGTGCCAGCAGCTTAGATCCCCGCAGGGAGAGCAATCAGCCCCAGCATTTT.

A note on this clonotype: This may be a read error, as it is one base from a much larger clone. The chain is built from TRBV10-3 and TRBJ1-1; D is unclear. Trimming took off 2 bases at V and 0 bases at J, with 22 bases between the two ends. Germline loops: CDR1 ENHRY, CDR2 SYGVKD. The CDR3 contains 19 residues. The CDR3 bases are TGTGCCATCAGTGAGACTCTACAGACTTTGAACAACATGAACACTGAAGCTTTCTTT. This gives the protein CAISETLQTLNNMNTEAFF.

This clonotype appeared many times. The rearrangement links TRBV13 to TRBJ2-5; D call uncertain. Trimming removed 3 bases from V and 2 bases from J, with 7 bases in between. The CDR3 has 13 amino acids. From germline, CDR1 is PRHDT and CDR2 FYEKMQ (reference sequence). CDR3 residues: CASSFLLQETQYF. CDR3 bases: TGTGCCAGCAGCTTCCTCCTACAAGAGACCCAGTACTTC.

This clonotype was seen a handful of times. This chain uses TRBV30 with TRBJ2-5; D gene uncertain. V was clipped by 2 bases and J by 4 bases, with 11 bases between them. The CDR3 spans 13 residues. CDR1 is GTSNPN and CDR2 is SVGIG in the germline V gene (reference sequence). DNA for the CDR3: TGTGCCTGGAGTAGGCCCAGTGGAGAGACCCAGTACTTC. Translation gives CAWSRPSGETQYF.

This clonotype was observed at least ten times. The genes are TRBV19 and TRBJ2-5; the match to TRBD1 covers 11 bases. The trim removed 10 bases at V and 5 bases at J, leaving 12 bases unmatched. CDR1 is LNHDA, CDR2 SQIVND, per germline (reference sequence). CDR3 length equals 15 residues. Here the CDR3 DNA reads TGTGCCACCCAAGCAAGGACAGGGGGCACGGAGACCCAGTACTTC. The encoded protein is CATQARTGGTETQYF. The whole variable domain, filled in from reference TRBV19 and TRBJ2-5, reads DGGITQSPKYLFRKEGQNVTLSCEQNLNHDAMYWYRQDPGQGLRLIYYSQIVNDFQKGDIAEGYSVSREKKESFPLTVTSAQKNPTAFYLCATQARTGGTETQYFGPGTRLLVL.

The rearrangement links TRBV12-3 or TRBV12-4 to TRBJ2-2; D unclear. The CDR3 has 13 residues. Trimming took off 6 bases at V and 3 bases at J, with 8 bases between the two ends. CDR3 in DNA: TGTGCCAGCAGCAGAGTGGACACCGGGGAGCTGTTTTTT. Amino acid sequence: CASSRVDTGELFF.

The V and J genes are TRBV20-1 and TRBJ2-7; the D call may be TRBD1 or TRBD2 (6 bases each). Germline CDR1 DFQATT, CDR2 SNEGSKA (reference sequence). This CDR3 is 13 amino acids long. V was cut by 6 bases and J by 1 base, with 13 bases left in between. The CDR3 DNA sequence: TGCAGTGCGGATCGGGGGCAGTCCTACGAGCAGTACTTC. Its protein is CSADRGQSYEQYF.

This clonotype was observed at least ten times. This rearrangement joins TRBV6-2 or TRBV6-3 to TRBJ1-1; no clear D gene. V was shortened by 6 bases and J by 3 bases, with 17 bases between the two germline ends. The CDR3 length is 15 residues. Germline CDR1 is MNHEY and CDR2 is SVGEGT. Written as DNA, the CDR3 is TGTGCCAGCAGGAAAGCTGACGAGGTCCACACTGAAGCTTTCTTT. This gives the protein CASRKADEVHTEAFF.

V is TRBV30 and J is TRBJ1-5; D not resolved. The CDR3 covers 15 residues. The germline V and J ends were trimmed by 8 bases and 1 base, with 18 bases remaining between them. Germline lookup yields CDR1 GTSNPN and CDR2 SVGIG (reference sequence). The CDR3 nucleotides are TGTGCCGGTACATTCGGGGATTTCAGCAATCAGCCCCAGCATTTT. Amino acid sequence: CAGTFGDFSNQPQHF.

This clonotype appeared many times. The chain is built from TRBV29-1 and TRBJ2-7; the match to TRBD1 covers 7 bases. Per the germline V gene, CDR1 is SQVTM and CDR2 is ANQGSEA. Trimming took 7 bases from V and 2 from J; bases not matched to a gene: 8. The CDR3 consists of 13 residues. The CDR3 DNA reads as TGCAGCGCCCTGGACAGGCTTACCTACGAGCAGTACTTC. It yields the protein CSALDRLTYEQYF.

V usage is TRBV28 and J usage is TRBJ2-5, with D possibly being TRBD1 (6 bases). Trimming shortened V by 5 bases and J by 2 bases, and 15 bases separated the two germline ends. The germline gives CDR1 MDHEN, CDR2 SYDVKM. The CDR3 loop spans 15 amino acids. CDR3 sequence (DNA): TGTGCCAGCAGTAACTTGTGGACAGAGCAAGAGACCCAGTACTTC. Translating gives CASSNLWTEQETQYF.

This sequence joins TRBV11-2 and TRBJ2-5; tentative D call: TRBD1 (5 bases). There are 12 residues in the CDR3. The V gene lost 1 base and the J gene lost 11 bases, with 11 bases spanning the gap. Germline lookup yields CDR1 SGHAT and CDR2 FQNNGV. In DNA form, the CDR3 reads TGTGCCAGCAGCTTAGGGGGCCTCGGTCAGTACTTC. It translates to CASSLGGLGQYF.

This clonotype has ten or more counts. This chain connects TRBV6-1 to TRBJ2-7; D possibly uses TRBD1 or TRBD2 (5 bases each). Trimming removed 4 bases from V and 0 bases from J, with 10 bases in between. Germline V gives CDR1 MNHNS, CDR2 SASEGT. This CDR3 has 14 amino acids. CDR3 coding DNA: TGTGCCAGCAGTGCCCGGGACGGCTCCTACGAGCAGTACTTC. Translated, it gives CASSARDGSYEQYF.

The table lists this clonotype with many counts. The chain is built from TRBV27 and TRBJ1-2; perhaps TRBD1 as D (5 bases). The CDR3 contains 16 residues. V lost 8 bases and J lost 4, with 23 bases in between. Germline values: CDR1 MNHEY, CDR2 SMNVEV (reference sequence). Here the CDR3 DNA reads TGTGCCAGCTATGGACCGGGACCGGACATCGGCTATGGCTACACCTTC. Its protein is CASYGPGPDIGYGYTF.

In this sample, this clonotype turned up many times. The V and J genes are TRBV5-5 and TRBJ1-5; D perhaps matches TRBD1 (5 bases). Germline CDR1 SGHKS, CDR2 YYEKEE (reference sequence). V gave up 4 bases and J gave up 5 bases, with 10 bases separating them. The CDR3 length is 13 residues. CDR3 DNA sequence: TGTGCCAGCAGCCCAGCGGGGCATCAGCCCCAGCATTTT. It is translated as CASSPAGHQPQHF.

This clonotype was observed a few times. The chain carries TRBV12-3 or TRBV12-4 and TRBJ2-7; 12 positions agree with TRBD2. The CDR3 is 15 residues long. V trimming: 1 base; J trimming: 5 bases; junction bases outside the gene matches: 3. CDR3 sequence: CASSLVGLAGHEQYF. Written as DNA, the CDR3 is TGTGCCAGCAGTTTAGTCGGACTAGCGGGACACGAGCAGTACTTC.

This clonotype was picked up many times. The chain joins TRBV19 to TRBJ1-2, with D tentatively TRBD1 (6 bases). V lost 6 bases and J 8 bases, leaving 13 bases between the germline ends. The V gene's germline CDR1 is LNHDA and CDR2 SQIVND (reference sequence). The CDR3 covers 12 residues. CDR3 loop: CASRSGARGYTF. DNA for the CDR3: TGTGCCAGTAGGTCAGGGGCGCGCGGCTACACCTTC.

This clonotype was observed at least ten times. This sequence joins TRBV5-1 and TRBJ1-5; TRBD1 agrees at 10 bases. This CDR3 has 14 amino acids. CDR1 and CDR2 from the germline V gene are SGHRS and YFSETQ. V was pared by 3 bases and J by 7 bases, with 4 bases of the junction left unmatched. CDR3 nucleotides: TGCGCCAGCAGCTCTGGGACAGGGGAACAGCCCCAGCATTTT. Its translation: CASSSGTGEQPQHF. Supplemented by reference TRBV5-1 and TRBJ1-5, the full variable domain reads KAGVTQTPRYLIKTRGQQVTLSCSPISGHRSVSWYQQTPGQGLQFLFEYFSETQRNKGNFPGRFSGRQFSNSRSEMNVSTLELGDSALYLCASSSGTGEQPQHFGDGTRLSIL.

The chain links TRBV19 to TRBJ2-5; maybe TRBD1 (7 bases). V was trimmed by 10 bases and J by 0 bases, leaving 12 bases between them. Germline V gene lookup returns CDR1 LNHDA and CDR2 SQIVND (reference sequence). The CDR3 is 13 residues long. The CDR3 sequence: CATRGDYQETQYF. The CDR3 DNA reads TGTGCCACCAGGGGGGACTACCAAGAGACCCAGTACTTC.

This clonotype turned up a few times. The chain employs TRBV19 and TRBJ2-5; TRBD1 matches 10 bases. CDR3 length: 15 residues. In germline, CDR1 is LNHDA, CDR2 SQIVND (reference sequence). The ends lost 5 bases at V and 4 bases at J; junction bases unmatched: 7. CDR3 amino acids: CASSGEGQGTETQYF. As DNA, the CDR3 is TGTGCCAGTAGTGGGGAGGGACAGGGGACAGAGACCCAGTACTTC.

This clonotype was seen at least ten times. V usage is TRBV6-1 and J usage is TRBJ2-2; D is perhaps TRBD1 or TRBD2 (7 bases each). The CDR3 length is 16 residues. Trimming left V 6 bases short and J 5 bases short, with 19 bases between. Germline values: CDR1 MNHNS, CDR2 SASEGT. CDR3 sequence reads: CASRPRLAGGTGELFF. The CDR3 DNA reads TGTGCCAGCAGGCCACGACTAGCAGGGGGAACCGGGGAGCTGTTTTTT.

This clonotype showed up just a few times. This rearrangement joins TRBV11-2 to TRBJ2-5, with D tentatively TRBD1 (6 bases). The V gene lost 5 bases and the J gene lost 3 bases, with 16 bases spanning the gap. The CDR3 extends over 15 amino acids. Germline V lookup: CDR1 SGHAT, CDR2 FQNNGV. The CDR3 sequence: CASSPEWGPEETQYF. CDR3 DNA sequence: TGTGCCAGCAGCCCCGAGTGGGGGCCGGAAGAGACCCAGTACTTC.

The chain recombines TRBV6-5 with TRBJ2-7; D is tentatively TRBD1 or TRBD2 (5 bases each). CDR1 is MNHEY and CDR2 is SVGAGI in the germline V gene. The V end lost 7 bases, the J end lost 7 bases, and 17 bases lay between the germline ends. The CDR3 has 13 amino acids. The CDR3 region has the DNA TGTGCCAGCACGTTGACAGAATCGGGAGAGCAGTACTTC. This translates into CASTLTESGEQYF.

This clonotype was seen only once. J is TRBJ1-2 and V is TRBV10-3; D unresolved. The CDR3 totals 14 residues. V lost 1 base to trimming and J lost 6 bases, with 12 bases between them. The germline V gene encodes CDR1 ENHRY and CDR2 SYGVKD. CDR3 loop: CAISEFKGFDGYTF. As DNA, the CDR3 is TGTGCCATCAGTGAGTTTAAGGGTTTCGATGGCTACACCTTC.

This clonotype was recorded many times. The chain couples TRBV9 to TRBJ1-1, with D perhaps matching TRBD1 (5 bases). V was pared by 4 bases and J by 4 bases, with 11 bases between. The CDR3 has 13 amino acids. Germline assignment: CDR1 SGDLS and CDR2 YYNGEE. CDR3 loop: CASSPAGFTEAFF. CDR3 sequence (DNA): TGTGCCAGCAGCCCAGCAGGGTTCACTGAAGCTTTCTTT.

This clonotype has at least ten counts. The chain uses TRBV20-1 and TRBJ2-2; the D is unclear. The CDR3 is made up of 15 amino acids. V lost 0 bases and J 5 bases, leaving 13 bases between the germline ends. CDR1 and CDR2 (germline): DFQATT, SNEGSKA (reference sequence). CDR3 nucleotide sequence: TGCAGTGCTAGAGATTGGGGTAGTCTAACCGGGGAGCTGTTTTTT. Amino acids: CSARDWGSLTGELFF.